Below, 28 T cell receptor beta chains from the same sample are listed, as sequenced in a study of technical replicates of blood from a handful of donors. Here immunoSEQ multiplex PCR was the method, and the copy in TCRdb shows in-frame clones only, minus some. The data hold tens of thousands of clones, with approximately 94% observed a single time. Sequences were obtained from T cells isolated from PBMCs. All receptors come from a human donor in good health.

The gene calls are TRBV19 and TRBJ1-2, with D tentatively TRBD1 (5 bases). The CDR3 is 15 amino acids. Germline V lookup: CDR1 LNHDA, CDR2 SQIVND (reference sequence). Trimming took 5 bases from V and 1 from J, leaving 14 bases between them. CDR3 sequence reads: CASSAGPTFNYGYTF. Written as DNA, the CDR3 is TGTGCCAGTAGTGCGGGACCCACCTTTAACTATGGCTACACCTTC.

The chain couples TRBV6-4 to TRBJ2-7, with 7 bases that match TRBD1. Germline-derived CDR1 and CDR2 are MRHNA and SNTAGT. The CDR3 consists of 15 residues. The V gene end was trimmed by 4 bases and the J gene end by 1 base; junction bases not matched to a gene: 7. The CDR3 DNA reads as TGTGCCAGCAGTGTTCGCCCGGGACAGTCCTACGAGCAGTACTTC. Encoded protein: CASSVRPGQSYEQYF.

The chain carries TRBV14 and TRBJ2-5, with D tentatively TRBD1 (6 bases). This CDR3 is 13 amino acids long. Germline-derived CDR1 and CDR2 are SGHDN and FVKESK. Trimming removed 0 bases from V and 6 bases from J, with 8 bases in between. CDR3: CASSQEDRKTQYF. DNA for the CDR3: TGTGCCAGCAGCCAAGAGGACAGAAAGACCCAGTACTTC.

The J gene is TRBJ1-1, the V gene TRBV5-1; D call uncertain. The CDR3 runs to 13 residues. The germline CDR1 and CDR2 sequences are SGHRS and YFSETQ. Trimming took off 2 bases at V and 1 base at J, with 6 bases between the two ends. The DNA for the CDR3 is TGCGCCAGCAGCTTCCCAGGGAACACTGAAGCTTTCTTT. Protein: CASSFPGNTEAFF.

This clone was observed a single time. The V call is TRBV7-8, the J call TRBJ2-3; tentative D call: TRBD1 (5 bases). CDR3 length equals 14 residues. The V and J ends lost 9 bases and 2 bases respectively, with 15 bases between them. Germline lookup yields CDR1 SGHVS and CDR2 FQNEAQ. CDR3 loop: CASGAARITDTQYF. The CDR3, as DNA: TGTGCCAGTGGGGCCGCTCGGATCACAGATACGCAGTATTTT.

The rearrangement joins TRBV28 to TRBJ2-7; 10 bases line up with TRBD2. The CDR3 is 13 amino acids. The junction had 2 bases not matched to a gene; V was cut back by 3 bases and J by 6 bases. CDR1 and CDR2 from the germline V gene are MDHEN and SYDVKM. The CDR3 sequence: CASSFLAGAEQYF. The CDR3 coding sequence is TGTGCCAGCAGTTTCCTAGCGGGAGCCGAGCAGTACTTC.

The rearrangement links TRBV10-1 to TRBJ1-1; D ambiguous. The CDR3 is 16 amino acids. The V gene lost 3 bases and the J gene lost 0 bases, with 14 bases spanning the gap. The germline V gene has CDR1 WNHNN and CDR2 SYGVQD (reference sequence). CDR3 DNA sequence: TGCGCCAGCAGTGACGACTTAACCCCCATGAACACTGAAGCTTTCTTT. Its protein is CASSDDLTPMNTEAFF.

In its sample, this clone was seen once. The V call is TRBV28, the J call TRBJ2-7; possibly TRBD2 for D (5 bases). CDR1 is MDHEN and CDR2 is SYDVKM in the germline V gene. V lost 3 bases to trimming and J lost 4 bases, with 10 bases between them. The CDR3 length is 13 residues. The CDR3 here is CASSLLAGYEQYF. CDR3 nucleotides: TGTGCCAGCAGTTTGCTAGCCGGGTACGAGCAGTACTTC.

The chain joins TRBV27 to TRBJ2-5; weak D call: TRBD2 (6 bases). With 3 bases removed from V and 8 bases from J, the gap between germline ends came to 25 bases. Germline V lookup: CDR1 MNHEY, CDR2 SMNVEV (reference sequence). There are 17 residues in the CDR3. The DNA of the CDR3 is TGTGCCAGCAGTTTCTTTCTACCGCGGGGAGTCCCTGGAACCCAGTACTTC. Amino acid sequence: CASSFFLPRGVPGTQYF.

The chain is built from TRBV14 and TRBJ1-2, with D possibly matching TRBD1 (6 bases). The CDR3 length is 14 residues. Trimming removed 0 bases at V and 3 bases at J, with 8 bases between. Per the germline V gene, CDR1 is SGHDN and CDR2 is FVKESK. The CDR3 bases are TGTGCCAGCAGCCAAGATGCAGGGGACTATGGCTACACCTTC. Translated, it gives CASSQDAGDYGYTF.

This clone was seen only once. The rearrangement uses TRBV2 and TRBJ1-1, with D possibly being TRBD1 (5 bases). The V end lost 11 bases, the J end lost 6 bases, and 13 bases lay between the germline ends. The germline V gene has CDR1 SNHLY and CDR2 FYNNEI. The CDR3 consists of 11 residues. CDR3 residues: CAGEQVSEAFF. In DNA form, the CDR3 reads TGTGCCGGTGAACAGGTCTCTGAAGCTTTCTTT. The variable domain in full, with the rest retrieved from reference TRBV2 and TRBJ1-1, is EPEVTQTPSHQVTQMGQEVILRCVPISNHLYFYWYRQILGQKVEFLVSFYNNEISEKSEIFDDQFSVERPDGSNFTLKIRSTKLEDSAMYFCAGEQVSEAFFGQGTRLTVV.

The rearrangement links TRBV9 to TRBJ1-1; unclear D gene. The germline gives CDR1 SGDLS, CDR2 YYNGEE. The CDR3 contains 13 residues. Between the trimmed V and J ends, which lost 0 bases and 5 bases, there was a span of 8 bases. CDR3 in amino acids: CASSVVLGTEAFF. CDR3 coding DNA: TGTGCCAGCAGCGTAGTCCTCGGGACTGAAGCTTTCTTT.

The chain carries TRBV27 and TRBJ2-3; D not resolved. V was cut by 4 bases and J by 5 bases, with 16 bases left in between. The CDR3 contains 15 residues. Germline lookup yields CDR1 MNHEY and CDR2 SMNVEV (reference sequence). The CDR3 sequence: CASSSLVRDRDTQYF. The CDR3 DNA is TGTGCCAGCAGTTCACTTGTTAGAGATAGAGATACGCAGTATTTT.

This clone showed up just once. The chain carries TRBV6-4 and TRBJ2-1; tentatively, D is TRBD1 (6 bases). V dropped 0 bases and J dropped 2 bases, with 8 bases sitting between them. The CDR3 is 15 residues long. Germline V gene lookup returns CDR1 MRHNA and CDR2 SNTAGT. This chain's CDR3 is CASSDSDSPYNEQFF. The CDR3 region has the DNA TGTGCCAGCAGTGACTCGGACAGCCCCTACAATGAGCAGTTCTTC.

The V call is TRBV28, the J call TRBJ2-2, with 9 bases identical to TRBD2. The CDR3 sequence is 14 residues long. V shed 8 bases, J shed 4 bases, and the junction held 5 bases outside the gene matches. Germline V CDR1 and CDR2: MDHEN, SYDVKM. CDR3 DNA sequence: TGTGCCAGCGCGGGACTAGCTAGCACCGGGGAGCTGTTTTTT. This encodes CASAGLASTGELFF.

The chain recombines TRBV5-4 with TRBJ2-5, with 10 bases aligning to TRBD1. This CDR3 has 16 amino acids. V lost 4 bases and J lost 2; bases outside the gene matches: 8. The germline CDR1 and CDR2 sequences are SGHNT and YYREEE (reference sequence). CDR3 coding DNA: TGTGCCAGCAGCCGGGGGGGGACAGGGGCGCAAGAGACCCAGTACTTC. It is translated as CASSRGGTGAQETQYF.

The V and J genes are TRBV28 and TRBJ1-5, with D possibly TRBD1 on 6 matching bases. The CDR3 extends over 13 amino acids. Looked up from germline, CDR1 is MDHEN and CDR2 is SYDVKM. With 7 bases removed from V and 7 bases from J, the gap between germline ends came to 14 bases. The CDR3 reads CASKQGFGQPQHF. CDR3 nucleotides: TGTGCCAGCAAACAGGGTTTCGGGCAGCCCCAGCATTTT.

The chain has TRBV27 and TRBJ2-2; D may be TRBD1 (6 bases). Trimming cost V 2 bases and J 6 bases, with 7 bases left between them. Looked up from germline, CDR1 is MNHEY and CDR2 is SMNVEV (reference sequence). The CDR3 contains 13 residues. The CDR3 loop is CASSLGGSGELFF. The CDR3 nucleotides are TGTGCCAGCAGTTTAGGGGGCTCCGGGGAGCTGTTTTTT.

The rearrangement joins TRBV18 to TRBJ2-5, with 8 bases matching TRBD1. Trimming at V came to 2 bases and at J to 3 bases, leaving 11 bases not matched to a gene. Germline V gives CDR1 KGHSH, CDR2 LQKENI. This CDR3 region has 17 residues. This chain's CDR3 is CASSPNPGQGAEETQYF. CDR3 bases: TGTGCCAGCTCACCAAATCCAGGTCAGGGGGCAGAAGAGACCCAGTACTTC.

This chain's CDR3 is CASSSETGRASYEQYF. For the CDR3, the DNA is TGTGCCAGCAGCTCGGAGACAGGTCGGGCCTCCTACGAGCAGTACTTC. The rearrangement joins TRBV5-6 to TRBJ2-7; D is perhaps TRBD1 (6 bases). V was clipped by 3 bases and J by 0 bases, with 16 bases between them. There are 16 residues in the CDR3. The germline CDR1 and CDR2 sequences are SGHDT and YYEEEE.

The J gene is TRBJ2-3, the V gene TRBV27, with D possibly matching TRBD1 (5 bases). With 5 bases removed from V and 6 bases from J, the gap between germline ends came to 18 bases. Germline V CDR1 and CDR2: MNHEY, SMNVEV (reference sequence). CDR3 length: 15 amino acids. For the CDR3, the DNA is TGTGCCAGCAGTCCGTACTACGCCCAGGGCGATACGCAGTATTTT. Translating gives CASSPYYAQGDTQYF.

This clone was found once. V is TRBV9 and J is TRBJ1-5; D is undetermined. In germline, CDR1 is SGDLS, CDR2 YYNGEE. The CDR3 totals 15 residues. Trimming left V 0 bases short and J 1 base short, with 8 bases between. The CDR3: CASSVAAGSNQPQHF. CDR3 DNA: TGTGCCAGCAGCGTAGCTGCGGGGAGCAATCAGCCCCAGCATTTT.

J is TRBJ2-1 and V is TRBV28; 9 bases are shared with TRBD1. Germline assignment: CDR1 MDHEN and CDR2 SYDVKM. V lost 8 bases and J lost 6; bases outside the gene matches: 5. The CDR3 is 13 residues long. CDR3 bases: TGTGCCAGCGAGAGGGACAGGGTCAATGAGCAGTTCTTC. Protein sequence: CASERDRVNEQFF.

V and J are TRBV25-1 and TRBJ2-7; 8 nucleotides agree with TRBD2. In germline, CDR1 is MGHDK, CDR2 SYGVNS. J gave up 4 bases and V 5 bases, and 4 bases lay outside the gene matches. This CDR3 has 13 amino acids. The CDR3 bases are TGTGCCAGCAGTTTCGCGGGGGGATACGAGCAGTACTTC. Encoded protein: CASSFAGGYEQYF.

V and J are TRBV7-8 and TRBJ2-7; the D gene is possibly TRBD2 (6 bases). The V and J ends lost 1 base and 3 bases respectively, with 13 bases between them. CDR3 length: 15 residues. Looked up from germline, CDR1 is SGHVS and CDR2 is FQNEAQ. CDR3 protein: CASSLVGAGYYEQYF. The CDR3 DNA reads TGTGCCAGCAGCTTAGTCGGTGCGGGGTACTACGAGCAGTACTTC.

V and J are TRBV28 and TRBJ2-3, with D possibly TRBD1 on 6 matching bases. V lost 7 bases to trimming and J lost 1 base, with 12 bases between them. CDR3 length equals 14 residues. Per germline, CDR1 MDHEN and CDR2 SYDVKM. The CDR3 region is CASTRQVGTDTQYF. CDR3 DNA sequence: TGTGCCAGCACCCGACAGGTGGGCACAGATACGCAGTATTTT.

V is TRBV7-9 and J is TRBJ2-5; D gene uncertain. The V and J ends lost 10 bases and 5 bases respectively, with 11 bases between them. This CDR3 comprises 11 residues. Germline assignment: CDR1 SEHNR and CDR2 FQNEAQ (reference sequence). CDR3 region: CATPFPETQYF. CDR3 in DNA: TGTGCCACCCCCTTTCCGGAGACCCAGTACTTC.

The chain couples TRBV19 to TRBJ2-7; D is possibly TRBD1 (6 bases). Trimming left V 4 bases short and J 2 bases short, with 12 bases between. The CDR3 is made up of 14 amino acids. Per the germline V gene, CDR1 is LNHDA and CDR2 is SQIVND (reference sequence). This CDR3 reads CASSRGTNAYEQYF. As DNA, the CDR3 is TGTGCCAGTAGTAGAGGGACAAACGCCTACGAGCAGTACTTC.